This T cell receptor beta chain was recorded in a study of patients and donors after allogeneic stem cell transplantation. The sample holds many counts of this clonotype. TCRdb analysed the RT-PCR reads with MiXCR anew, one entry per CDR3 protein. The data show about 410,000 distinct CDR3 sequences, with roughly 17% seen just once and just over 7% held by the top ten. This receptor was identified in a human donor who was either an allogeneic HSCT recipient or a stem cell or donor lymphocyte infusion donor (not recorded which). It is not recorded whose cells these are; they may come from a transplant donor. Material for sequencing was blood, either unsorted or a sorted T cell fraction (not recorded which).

The CDR3 region has the DNA TGTGCCAGCAGCTTAGGTACAAAGGAGGGGACCCAGTACTTC. Translation: CASSLGTKEGTQYF. The V call is TRBV7-6, the J call TRBJ2-5, with D possibly TRBD2 on 6 matching bases. The CDR3 has 14 amino acids. Trimming took 1 base from V and 7 from J, leaving 13 bases between them. Germline values: CDR1 SGHVS, CDR2 FNYEAQ.